A single sample gave rise to the 26 T cell receptor beta chains below, sequenced in a study of neoadjuvant nivolumab and ipilimumab in lung cancer. Libraries were prepared by immunoSEQ multiplex PCR; TCRdb keeps only in-frame clonotypes and omits some of them. The data hold about 27,000 clones, with about 80% observed a single time. Material: tumor tissue, obtained after neoadjuvant nivolumab, alone or with ipilimumab, at or shortly before surgery. The origin of the receptors is an adult with non-small cell lung cancer.

The chain joins TRBV30 to TRBJ1-6; D may be TRBD1 (5 bases). This CDR3 is 14 amino acids long. Trimming pared 1 base from V and 9 bases from J, leaving 13 bases between. Germline CDR1 reads GTSNPN; CDR2 reads SVGIG (reference sequence). CDR3: CAWSAPQGGSPLHF. The CDR3 DNA follows: TGTGCCTGGAGTGCCCCCCAGGGCGGTTCACCCCTCCACTTT.

The chain uses TRBV6-6 and TRBJ2-7; D unresolved. With 2 bases removed from V and 4 bases from J, the gap between germline ends came to 15 bases. This CDR3 contains 15 residues. CDR1 is MNHNY and CDR2 is SVGAGI in the germline V gene (reference sequence). The DNA of the CDR3 is TGTGCCAGCAGTTACGGAACTTACGCCCGTTACGAGCAGTACTTC. Protein sequence: CASSYGTYARYEQYF.

The rearrangement joins TRBV30 to TRBJ1-4, with TRBD1 matching 12 bases. CDR1 and CDR2 (germline): GTSNPN, SVGIG (reference sequence). This CDR3 spans 14 amino acids. The junction had 9 bases not matched to a gene; V was cut back by 8 bases and J by 8 bases. The CDR3 spells CALRRDRGREKLFF. DNA for the CDR3: TGTGCCCTCCGCCGGGACAGGGGGCGGGAAAAACTGTTTTTT.

The rearrangement links TRBV7-9 to TRBJ2-2, with 8 positions matching TRBD1. J was trimmed by 3 bases and V by 4 bases; bases with no gene match: 7. The CDR3 has 16 residues. Germline CDR1 reads SEHNR; CDR2 reads FQNEAQ (reference sequence). This CDR3 is CASSSRDRSYTGELFF. The CDR3 nucleotides are TGTGCCAGCAGCTCTCGGGACAGGTCATACACCGGGGAGCTGTTTTTT.

This clone was observed a handful of times. The chain has TRBV28 and TRBJ1-2, with TRBD1 matching over 9 bases. This CDR3 has 16 residues. The ends lost 4 bases at V and 2 bases at J; junction bases unmatched: 8. Germline V gene data show CDR1 as MDHEN and CDR2 as SYDVKM. This CDR3 is CASSSTQDRGNYGYTF. In DNA form, the CDR3 reads TGTGCCAGCAGTTCCACCCAGGACAGGGGAAACTATGGCTACACCTTC.

CDR3 protein: CASSPGATIQETQYF. Written as DNA, the CDR3 is TGTGCCAGCAGCCCTGGGGCGACCATACAAGAGACCCAGTACTTC. V is TRBV7-3 and J is TRBJ2-5, with D tentatively TRBD1 (5 bases). Germline lookup yields CDR1 SGHTA and CDR2 FQGTGA. The CDR3 sequence is 15 residues long. The V end lost 5 bases, the J end lost 2 bases, and 15 bases lay between the germline ends. Full variable domain (missing parts from reference TRBV7-3 and TRBJ2-5): GAGVSQTPSNKVTEKGKYVELRCDPISGHTALYWYRQSLGQGPEFLIYFQGTGAADDSGLPNDRFFAVRPEGSVSTLKIQRTERGDSAVYLCASSPGATIQETQYFGPGTRLLVL.

By share, this clone counts as medium-sized. This sequence joins TRBV25-1 and TRBJ2-5; D is possibly TRBD1 (8 bases). Germline CDR1 is MGHDK and CDR2 is SYGVNS. V shed 4 bases and J shed 7 bases, with 13 bases lying between them. The CDR3 covers 13 residues. The chain's CDR3 is CASSGQGRGTQYF. The CDR3 coding sequence is TGTGCCAGCAGTGGACAGGGGAGGGGGACCCAGTACTTC.

This sequence joins TRBV7-9 and TRBJ2-7; TRBD1 is a possible D gene (5 bases). V was shortened by 4 bases and J by 3 bases, with 19 bases between the two germline ends. The CDR3 spans 16 residues. Germline assignment: CDR1 SEHNR and CDR2 FQNEAQ (reference sequence). CDR3: CASSSPKGRVGYEQYF. CDR3 DNA: TGTGCCAGCAGCTCCCCCAAGGGGCGCGTGGGCTACGAGCAGTACTTC.

V is TRBV6-5 and J is TRBJ1-1; 7 bases map to TRBD1. The J segment lost 6 bases and the V segment lost 3 bases, leaving 4 bases of the junction unmatched. Germline CDR1 MNHEY, CDR2 SVGAGI. The CDR3 covers 13 residues. CDR3 residues: CASSYGQGAEAFF. The CDR3 nucleotides read TGTGCCAGCAGTTATGGTCAGGGGGCTGAAGCTTTCTTT.

The chain uses TRBV7-3 and TRBJ2-6, with D possibly being TRBD1 or TRBD2 (5 bases each). The germline gives CDR1 SGHTA, CDR2 FQGTGA. Trimming shortened V by 5 bases and J by 4 bases, and 12 bases separated the two germline ends. The CDR3 has 15 residues. The CDR3 region is CASSPSGPGANVLTF. CDR3 bases: TGTGCCAGCAGCCCCTCGGGACCCGGGGCCAACGTCCTGACTTTC.

The CDR3 nucleotides read TGTGCCAGCAGTTACTCTGCACAGCCGCATGGCTACACCTTC. Protein: CASSYSAQPHGYTF. The chain combines TRBV6-5 with TRBJ1-2; unclear D gene. The CDR3 runs to 14 residues. Germline V CDR1 and CDR2: MNHEY, SVGAGI. V lost 0 bases, J lost 6 bases, and 11 bases lay in between.

The V and J genes are TRBV5-1 and TRBJ2-7; a possible D gene is TRBD1 (5 bases). Germline V gene lookup returns CDR1 SGHRS and CDR2 YFSETQ. The CDR3 contains 14 residues. Trimming removed 0 bases at V and 1 base at J, with 8 bases between. The CDR3 loop reads CASSLVQASYEQYF. Here the CDR3 DNA reads TGCGCCAGCAGCTTGGTACAGGCTTCCTACGAGCAGTACTTC.

In its sample, this clone was seen a few times. The chain is built from TRBV6-5 and TRBJ1-5; the D gene is possibly TRBD1 (5 bases). The V end lost 7 bases, the J end lost 5 bases, and 15 bases lay between the germline ends. This CDR3 is built from 14 residues. The germline V gene encodes CDR1 MNHEY and CDR2 SVGAGI. DNA of the CDR3: TGTGCCAGCATGAGGGCAGGGAGGCATCAGCCCCAGCATTTT. It encodes CASMRAGRHQPQHF.

The chain employs TRBV7-3 and TRBJ1-1; tentative D call: TRBD1 (6 bases). CDR1 and CDR2 from the germline V gene are SGHTA and FQGTGA. Trimming took 5 bases from V and 10 from J, leaving 17 bases between them. The CDR3 contains 13 residues. CDR3 DNA: TGTGCCAGCAGCCCCCCCGGGGGGCTAGGAGCTTTCTTT. Translating it yields CASSPPGGLGAFF.

V is TRBV18 and J is TRBJ1-6; maybe TRBD1 (6 bases). The germline gives CDR1 KGHSH, CDR2 LQKENI. CDR3 size: 15 residues. V dropped 6 bases and J dropped 8 bases, with 17 bases sitting between them. The CDR3 DNA reads TGTGCCAGCTCTCCCAGTGGGGGGCAGGATTCACCCCTCCACTTT. Amino acid sequence: CASSPSGGQDSPLHF.

The J gene is TRBJ2-5, the V gene TRBV5-1; no reliable D call. Germline assignment: CDR1 SGHRS and CDR2 YFSETQ. Trimming stripped 6 bases from V and 4 bases from J, with 22 bases between. The CDR3 contains 16 residues. The CDR3 region has the DNA TGCGCCAGCATGGCCCAGGCGGCTGAATTGGGAGAGACCCAGTACTTC. Translating it yields CASMAQAAELGETQYF.

The rearrangement uses TRBV2 and TRBJ1-4, with D unresolved. The CDR3 is 14 amino acids. Germline V gene sequence: CDR1 SNHLY, CDR2 FYNNEI. V was cut by 6 bases and J by 8 bases, with 16 bases left in between. CDR3 bases: TGTGCCAGCAGACAACTCCGGGGTGGAGAAAAACTGTTTTTT. Translating it yields CASRQLRGGEKLFF.

The chain has TRBV18 and TRBJ1-3; D not certain. CDR3 length equals 15 residues. The V end lost 3 bases, the J end lost 0 bases, and 9 bases lay between the germline ends. Germline CDR1 is KGHSH and CDR2 is LQKENI. The CDR3, as DNA: TGTGCCAGCTCACCCGGGTCCTCCTCTGGAAACACCATATATTTT. Its protein product is CASSPGSSSGNTIYF.

The V call is TRBV10-3, the J call TRBJ2-2; D not resolved. The V end lost 8 bases, the J end lost 1 base, and 2 bases lay between the germline ends. The CDR3 runs to 11 residues. Germline values: CDR1 ENHRY, CDR2 SYGVKD. CDR3 residues: CAILNTGELFF. The CDR3 DNA is TGTGCCATCCTGAACACCGGGGAGCTGTTTTTT.

In its sample, this clone was seen once. V is TRBV5-1 and J is TRBJ1-6, with 10 bases that match TRBD1. The CDR3 covers 15 residues. The germline gives CDR1 SGHRS, CDR2 YFSETQ. The junction had 4 bases not matched to a gene; V was cut back by 4 bases and J by 6 bases. The CDR3 nucleotides read TGCGCCAGCAGCCCGGGACAGGGGCCTAATTCACCCCTCCACTTT. It encodes CASSPGQGPNSPLHF.

V gene TRBV30 combines with J gene TRBJ1-6; 8 nucleotides line up with TRBD1. V shed 3 bases and J 7 bases; nucleotides not matched to a gene: 8. Per germline, CDR1 GTSNPN and CDR2 SVGIG (reference sequence). This CDR3 is built from 15 residues. CDR3 DNA sequence: TGTGCCTGGAGGACTCGACAGGGGAGGAATTCACCCCTCCACTTT. It specifies CAWRTRQGRNSPLHF.

The chain couples TRBV6-5 to TRBJ1-2, with D maybe TRBD1 (5 bases). Germline CDR1 and CDR2: MNHEY and SVGAGI. V lost 8 bases and J lost 4, with 14 bases in between. This CDR3 comprises 13 residues. The CDR3 DNA follows: TGTGCCAGCTCCATGGGGGGTGGCTATGGCTACACCTTC. Protein product: CASSMGGGYGYTF.

This chain connects TRBV6-5 to TRBJ1-2; D is uncertain. The CDR3 extends over 14 amino acids. In germline, CDR1 is MNHEY, CDR2 SVGAGI. Trimming took off 2 bases at V and 3 bases at J, with 10 bases between the two ends. The chain's CDR3 is CASSYRPGYYGYTF. CDR3 nucleotides: TGTGCCAGCAGTTACCGCCCAGGCTACTATGGCTACACCTTC.

The chain couples TRBV30 to TRBJ1-5; no clear D gene. The CDR3 has 15 residues. Per germline, CDR1 GTSNPN and CDR2 SVGIG (reference sequence). Trimming took off 0 bases at V and 5 bases at J, with 14 bases between the two ends. CDR3 residues: CAWSVTGHMYQPQHF. For the CDR3, the DNA is TGTGCCTGGAGTGTAACCGGGCATATGTATCAGCCCCAGCATTTT.

The chain recombines TRBV6-5 with TRBJ2-2, with D tentatively TRBD2 (5 bases). V lost 6 bases, J lost 3 bases, and 14 bases lay in between. The CDR3 loop spans 15 amino acids. Germline V lookup: CDR1 MNHEY, CDR2 SVGAGI. In DNA form, the CDR3 reads TGTGCCAGCAGCCCACTAGTTTTGGACACCGGGGAGCTGTTTTTT. Translating it yields CASSPLVLDTGELFF.

The chain carries TRBV5-4 and TRBJ2-7; D possibly uses TRBD1 or TRBD2 (5 bases each). This CDR3 is built from 10 residues. CDR1 SGHNT and CDR2 YYREEE come from the germline V gene (reference sequence). CDR3 sequence: CAYGAHEQYF. The CDR3 nucleotides read TGTGCATACGGGGCCCACGAGCAGTACTTC.